This passage covers 32 T cell receptor beta chains from one sample sequenced in a study of blood T cell repertoires in COVID-19. The data were produced by immunoSEQ multiplex PCR, yet TCRdb's version contains in-frame clones alone and is incomplete. The sample has some 200,000 clones, 75% to 90% seen once. Sequences were obtained from PBMCs or T cells enriched from blood (not recorded which). All receptors come from a woman aged 18-29 years in a cohort exposed to, infected with or recovered from COVID-19 (not recorded which).

This rearrangement joins TRBV7-6 to TRBJ2-7; TRBD2 aligns across 11 bases. V dropped 0 bases and J dropped 1; count of bases not matched to a gene: 2. Germline V gene data show CDR1 as SGHVS and CDR2 as FNYEAQ. The CDR3 is made up of 16 amino acids. The CDR3 sequence is CASSLAIAGGSYEQYF. The CDR3 region has the DNA TGTGCCAGCAGCTTAGCTATAGCGGGAGGGTCCTACGAGCAGTACTTC.

CDR3 loop: CASSLVYYSSYNEQFF. The CDR3 nucleotides are TGTGCCAGCAGCTTAGTTTATTACAGCTCCTACAATGAGCAGTTCTTC. This chain connects TRBV11-2 to TRBJ2-1; D is undetermined. Trimming took off 1 base at V and 0 bases at J, with 10 bases between the two ends. Per germline, CDR1 SGHAT and CDR2 FQNNGV. There are 16 residues in the CDR3.

CDR3 sequence (DNA): TGTGCCAGCAGTTCCCAGGGGGTTGAAGCTTTCTTT. Protein product: CASSSQGVEAFF. This chain links TRBV12-3 or TRBV12-4 with TRBJ1-1, with 7 positions matching TRBD1. The V and J ends lost 4 bases and 7 bases, in that order; junction bases with no gene match: 3. CDR3 length: 12 residues.

The V call is TRBV11-3, the J call TRBJ2-5; perhaps TRBD2 as D (6 bases). Germline V lookup: CDR1 SGHNT, CDR2 YENEEA. This CDR3 is built from 15 residues. V lost 5 bases to trimming and J lost 4 bases, with 17 bases between them. The CDR3 reads CASSPGLNQGETQYF. CDR3 DNA: TGTGCCAGCAGCCCGGGACTTAACCAGGGAGAGACCCAGTACTTC.

The gene calls are TRBV9 and TRBJ1-2; 10 nucleotides line up with TRBD1. Germline-derived CDR1 and CDR2 are SGDLS and YYNGEE. V shed 0 bases and J 4 bases; nucleotides not matched to a gene: 6. The CDR3 spans 16 residues. The CDR3 loop reads CASSVGDRGGSYGYTF. CDR3 sequence (DNA): TGTGCCAGCAGCGTAGGGGACAGGGGCGGATCCTATGGCTACACCTTC.

This chain connects TRBV15 to TRBJ1-1, with D possibly TRBD1 on 6 matching bases. Trimming left V 1 base short and J 1 base short, with 10 bases between. The length of the CDR3 is 15 residues. Germline values: CDR1 LNHNV, CDR2 YYDKDF (reference sequence). CDR3 region: CATSRAGVENTEAFF. The DNA of the CDR3 is TGTGCCACCAGCAGAGCAGGGGTCGAGAACACTGAAGCTTTCTTT.

The V call is TRBV6-5, the J call TRBJ1-2; no clear D. CDR1 is MNHEY and CDR2 is SVGAGI in the germline V gene. Trimming took off 8 bases at V and 4 bases at J, with 8 bases between the two ends. The CDR3 runs to 11 residues. The CDR3 sequence is CASAPIYGYTF. CDR3 coding DNA: TGTGCCAGCGCTCCTATCTATGGCTACACCTTC.

V usage is TRBV2 and J usage is TRBJ1-2, with D hard to call. V lost 4 bases and J lost 4, with 10 bases in between. CDR3 length equals 13 residues. CDR1 and CDR2 from the germline V gene are SNHLY and FYNNEI. For the CDR3, the DNA is TGTGCCAGCAGTGTGGCTCTTCCCTATGGCTACACCTTC. Residues: CASSVALPYGYTF.

Here the CDR3 DNA reads TGTGCCAGCCAGCGATCAAACTCCTACGAGCAGTACTTC. Residues: CASQRSNSYEQYF. The gene calls are TRBV27 and TRBJ2-7, with D uncertain. Germline assignment: CDR1 MNHEY and CDR2 SMNVEV (reference sequence). CDR3 length equals 13 residues. Trimming took 8 bases from V and 0 from J, leaving 11 bases between them.

This chain joins TRBV7-9 and TRBJ2-2; 13 nucleotides match TRBD2. The CDR3 loop spans 18 amino acids. After removal of 2 bases from V and 6 bases from J, the junction contained 9 bases not matched to a gene. Germline CDR1 SEHNR, CDR2 FQNEAQ (reference sequence). CDR3 DNA: TGTGCCAGCAGCTTAACCCCAGGACTAGCGGGGGCTTCCGGGGAGCTGTTTTTT. Encoded protein: CASSLTPGLAGASGELFF. Based on the CDR3 plus reference TRBV7-9 and TRBJ2-2, the full variable domain is DTGVSQNPRHKITKRGQNVTFRCDPISEHNRLYWYRQTLGQGPEFLTYFQNEAQLEKSRLLSDRFSAERPKGSFSTLEIQRTEQGDSAMYLCASSLTPGLAGASGELFFGEGSRLTVL.

This chain connects TRBV7-8 to TRBJ1-6, with 8 bases fitting TRBD1. Losses at the gene ends were 5 bases for V and 7 bases for J; bases not matched to a gene: 10. Germline V gives CDR1 SGHVS, CDR2 FQNEAQ. This CDR3 has 16 residues. The CDR3 sequence: CASSPTTGQENSPLHF. In DNA, the CDR3 is TGTGCCAGCAGCCCTACCACGGGACAGGAGAATTCACCCCTCCACTTT.

The chain is built from TRBV19 and TRBJ1-1; TRBD1 might be the D (6 bases). This CDR3 contains 14 residues. CDR1 is LNHDA and CDR2 is SQIVND in the germline V gene (reference sequence). The ends were cut back, 5 bases at V and 1 base at J, with 11 bases in the middle. The CDR3 sequence is CASSGSRGNTEAFF. In DNA form, the CDR3 reads TGTGCCAGTAGTGGTAGCAGGGGGAACACTGAAGCTTTCTTT.

The CDR3 reads CASSYSGTSRYEQYF. The CDR3, as DNA: TGTGCCAGCAGTTACTCGGGGACTAGCAGATACGAGCAGTACTTC. The V and J genes are TRBV6-6 and TRBJ2-7; TRBD2 matches 9 bases. Germline V gives CDR1 MNHNY, CDR2 SVGAGI (reference sequence). V lost 0 bases to trimming and J lost 4 bases; unmatched junction nucleotides: 4. This CDR3 region has 15 residues.

This sequence joins TRBV19 and TRBJ2-5; D may be TRBD1 (5 bases). This CDR3 is built from 13 residues. Germline V CDR1 and CDR2: LNHDA, SQIVND (reference sequence). The V and J ends lost 3 bases and 5 bases respectively, with 10 bases between them. The CDR3 loop is CASSILGDETQYF. The CDR3 DNA reads as TGTGCCAGTAGTATCTTAGGGGATGAGACCCAGTACTTC.

This chain uses TRBV18 with TRBJ1-2; unclear D gene. Germline assignment: CDR1 KGHSH and CDR2 LQKENI. The CDR3 is made up of 15 amino acids. Trimming took 3 bases from V and 3 from J, leaving 14 bases between them. In DNA, the CDR3 is TGTGCCAGCTCACCCCCAGAATCATCGTACTATGGCTACACCTTC. Amino acids: CASSPPESSYYGYTF.

The chain couples TRBV12-5 to TRBJ1-5; no clear D. The CDR3 spans 16 residues. V shed 2 bases and J shed 7 bases, with 18 bases lying between them. CDR1 LGHNT and CDR2 FRNRAP come from the germline V gene. The CDR3 DNA sequence: TGTGCTAGTGGTTTGCCCCGGGAGGTTCTGGAGCAGCCCCAGCATTTT. Protein sequence: CASGLPREVLEQPQHF.

The chain combines TRBV6-6 with TRBJ2-2; D remains ambiguous. Looked up from germline, CDR1 is MNHNY and CDR2 is SVGAGI (reference sequence). The CDR3 has 15 amino acids. V was clipped by 8 bases and J by 3 bases, with 16 bases between them. CDR3 DNA: TGTGCCAGCGTTGGCGGCTTTCGGGACACCGGGGAGCTGTTTTTT. It yields the protein CASVGGFRDTGELFF.

This clone was detected only once. The genes are TRBV24-1 and TRBJ2-1; 9 nucleotides line up with TRBD1. This CDR3 comprises 15 residues. Per the germline V gene, CDR1 is KGHDR and CDR2 is SFDVKD. V trimming: 5 bases; J trimming: 6 bases; junction bases outside the gene matches: 7. The CDR3 protein is CATSVGTGRGNEQFF. The CDR3 bases are TGTGCCACCAGTGTCGGGACAGGGAGAGGCAATGAGCAGTTCTTC.

The chain combines TRBV27 with TRBJ1-4; weak D call: TRBD1 (6 bases). In germline, CDR1 is MNHEY, CDR2 SMNVEV (reference sequence). CDR3 size: 14 residues. V shed 5 bases and J shed 2 bases, with 9 bases lying between them. The CDR3 coding sequence is TGTGCCAGCAGTCCGCAGGGGACTAATGAAAAACTGTTTTTT. It encodes CASSPQGTNEKLFF. Looking up the rest from reference TRBV27 and TRBJ1-4 gives the full variable domain: EAQVTQNPRYLITVTGKKLTVTCSQNMNHEYMSWYRQDPGLGLRQIYYSMNVEVTDKGDVPEGYKVSRKEKRNFPLILESPSPNQTSLYFCASSPQGTNEKLFFGSGTQLSVL.

The V call is TRBV4-2, the J call TRBJ1-1; D ambiguous. Per germline, CDR1 LGHNA and CDR2 YNFKEQ. The CDR3 length is 16 residues. Trimming cost V 0 bases and J 2 bases, with 13 bases left between them. Written as DNA, the CDR3 is TGTGCCAGCAGCCAAGAAGTGTGGAGGACCAACACTGAAGCTTTCTTT. Translating gives CASSQEVWRTNTEAFF.

The chain combines TRBV9 with TRBJ2-2; 9 bases line up with TRBD1. The CDR3 spans 16 residues. Germline loops: CDR1 SGDLS, CDR2 YYNGEE. V was clipped by 3 bases and J by 1 base; unmatched bases: 4. The CDR3 region is CASSALGQGNTGELFF. Here the CDR3 DNA reads TGTGCCAGCAGCGCCCTGGGACAGGGGAACACCGGGGAGCTGTTTTTT.

The genes are TRBV4-1 and TRBJ2-5, with 10 nucleotides matching TRBD2. The V and J ends lost 3 bases and 4 bases, in that order; junction bases with no gene match: 14. Germline V gene lookup returns CDR1 MGHRA and CDR2 YSYEKL. The CDR3 has 18 residues. The CDR3 here is CASSQAPNLAGVRETQYF. DNA of the CDR3: TGCGCCAGCAGCCAGGCCCCTAATCTAGCGGGAGTTAGAGAGACCCAGTACTTC.

This clone appeared once. The rearrangement links TRBV7-9 to TRBJ2-7, with 9 bases matching TRBD1. CDR3 length equals 15 residues. Germline CDR1 and CDR2: SEHNR and FQNEAQ (reference sequence). Trimming cost V 5 bases and J 3 bases; bases outside gene matches: 8. The CDR3 region has the DNA TGTGCCAGCAGCCCAACAGGGGGCACAATCTACGAGCAGTACTTC. This codes for CASSPTGGTIYEQYF. The variable domain in full, with the rest retrieved from reference TRBV7-9 and TRBJ2-7, is DTGVSQNPRHKITKRGQNVTFRCDPISEHNRLYWYRQTLGQGPEFLTYFQNEAQLEKSRLLSDRFSAERPKGSFSTLEIQRTEQGDSAMYLCASSPTGGTIYEQYFGPGTRLTVT.

J is TRBJ1-6 and V is TRBV7-9, with 8 bases fitting TRBD1. Trimming removed 4 bases from V and 7 bases from J; junction bases left unmatched: 15. This CDR3 comprises 18 residues. Germline V gene data show CDR1 as SEHNR and CDR2 as FQNEAQ (reference sequence). The CDR3 sequence is CASSSTGRRRQGNSPLHF. CDR3 DNA: TGTGCCAGCAGCTCGACGGGAAGGAGGAGACAGGGGAATTCACCCCTCCACTTT.

V is TRBV9 and J is TRBJ1-2, with a tentative D call TRBD1 (6 bases). V lost 7 bases, J lost 4 bases, and 26 bases lay in between. This CDR3 region has 17 residues. CDR1 SGDLS and CDR2 YYNGEE come from the germline V gene. CDR3: CASPNRDNREFRYGYTF. CDR3 sequence (DNA): TGTGCCAGCCCAAATCGGGACAACAGGGAGTTTCGCTATGGCTACACCTTC. Using reference TRBV9 and TRBJ1-2 for the parts outside the CDR3, the full variable domain is DSGVTQTPKHLITATGQRVTLRCSPRSGDLSVYWYQQSLDQGLQFLIQYYNGEERAKGNILERFSAQQFPDLHSELNLSSLELGDSALYFCASPNRDNREFRYGYTFGSGTRLTVV.

This sequence joins TRBV3-1 (or the pseudogene TRBV3-2) and TRBJ1-4; D might be TRBD1 (5 bases). The germline gives CDR1 LGHDT, CDR2 YNNKEL (reference sequence). CDR3 length: 15 residues. The ends were cut back, 6 bases at V and 5 bases at J, with 16 bases in the middle. CDR3 amino acids: CASRPASDRNEKLFF. The CDR3 region has the DNA TGTGCCAGCAGACCCGCCTCCGACAGAAATGAAAAACTGTTTTTT.

This chain uses TRBV3-1 (or the pseudogene TRBV3-2) with TRBJ1-3, with a possible D match to TRBD1 (5 bases). The V gene's germline CDR1 is LGHDT and CDR2 YNNKEL (reference sequence). Deletions cut 3 bases from V and 8 bases from J, with 8 bases between. The CDR3 totals 12 residues. DNA for the CDR3: TGTGCCAGCAGCCACGGGGGACACACCATATATTTT. Translation gives CASSHGGHTIYF.

The chain joins TRBV28 to TRBJ1-2, with TRBD1 matching over 7 bases. Losses at the gene ends were 3 bases for V and 0 bases for J; bases not matched to a gene: 4. CDR1 is MDHEN and CDR2 is SYDVKM in the germline V gene. CDR3 length equals 15 residues. The CDR3 loop reads CASSFGQGANYGYTF. As DNA, the CDR3 is TGTGCCAGCAGTTTTGGTCAGGGGGCTAACTATGGCTACACCTTC.

The V gene is TRBV6-5, the J gene TRBJ1-1, with TRBD1 matching over 11 bases. The trim removed 10 bases at V and 3 bases at J, leaving 10 bases unmatched. The germline gives CDR1 MNHEY, CDR2 SVGAGI. This CDR3 comprises 15 residues. The CDR3: CAIGGQGVGDTEAFF. CDR3 in DNA: TGTGCCATCGGGGGACAGGGGGTGGGAGACACTGAAGCTTTCTTT.

The chain is built from TRBV2 and TRBJ1-1; D is uncertain. Germline V gene sequence: CDR1 SNHLY, CDR2 FYNNEI. This CDR3 has 13 residues. V was shortened by 3 bases and J by 5 bases, with 10 bases between the two germline ends. CDR3 nucleotide sequence: TGTGCCAGCAGTGACTCCTGGAGAACTGAAGCTTTCTTT. It codes for CASSDSWRTEAFF.

This clone has more than one count but fewer than ten. The chain combines TRBV5-6 with TRBJ2-7, with 9 bases that match TRBD1. J gave up 4 bases and V 4 bases, and 6 bases lay outside the gene matches. Germline CDR1 and CDR2: SGHDT and YYEEEE. This CDR3 contains 14 residues. DNA of the CDR3: TGTGCCAGCAGCCTGGGACAGGGAATTTACGAGCAGTACTTC. Translating it yields CASSLGQGIYEQYF.

The CDR3 region is CATSDQTQGFGELFF. The CDR3 DNA reads TGTGCCACCAGTGACCAGACACAGGGTTTCGGGGAGCTGTTTTTT. The gene calls are TRBV24-1 and TRBJ2-2; a weak D match, TRBD1 (6 bases). The CDR3 has 15 residues. V was cut by 4 bases and J by 7 bases, with 15 bases left in between. Germline V gives CDR1 KGHDR, CDR2 SFDVKD.